This record concerns one T cell receptor beta chain sequence. This record comes from a study of blood T cell repertoires in COVID-19. About the research overall: COVID-19 samples, acute and convalescent, were from the United States, Italy and Spain.

The CDR3 contains 15 residues. The J segment lost 6 bases and the V segment lost 0 bases, leaving 4 bases of the junction unmatched. The germline CDR1 and CDR2 sequences are SGHRS and YFSETQ. Sequencing used immunoSEQ multiplex PCR; TCRdb keeps in-frame clones, though not all of them. The sample lists some 200,000 clones, 84% occurring once. Sequenced input: peripheral blood. The chain joins TRBV5-1 to TRBJ2-1; 9 bases agree with TRBD1. The clonotype comes from a woman in her 70s with COVID-19, enrolled during active disease. DNA for the CDR3: TGCGCCAGCAGCTTGGGGGGGACAGGGTTCAATGAGCAGTTCTTC. Translation: CASSLGGTGFNEQFF.